Included here is one TCR beta chain sequence, with context. The data derive from a study of cytomegalovirus exposure and HLA in healthy donors. J gave up 6 bases and V 1 base, and 16 bases lay outside the gene matches. The germline V gene encodes CDR1 SGHRS and CDR2 YFSETQ. The CDR3 loop spans 18 amino acids. Method: immunoSEQ multiplex PCR; TCRdb's copy keeps in-frame clones and lacks some. Of a few hundred thousand clones detected, about nine tenths appear once; the ten largest clones hold around 3.1%. The chain combines TRBV5-1 with TRBJ2-1; 7 bases line up with TRBD1. This sequence originates from a woman aged 25 to 39 in good health and CMV-seronegative. Input material: PBMCs. The CDR3 DNA follows: TGCGCCAGCAGCTTGACGCTAATCGACAGGGTTACTCCCAATGAGCAGTTCTTC. Translating it yields CASSLTLIDRVTPNEQFF.